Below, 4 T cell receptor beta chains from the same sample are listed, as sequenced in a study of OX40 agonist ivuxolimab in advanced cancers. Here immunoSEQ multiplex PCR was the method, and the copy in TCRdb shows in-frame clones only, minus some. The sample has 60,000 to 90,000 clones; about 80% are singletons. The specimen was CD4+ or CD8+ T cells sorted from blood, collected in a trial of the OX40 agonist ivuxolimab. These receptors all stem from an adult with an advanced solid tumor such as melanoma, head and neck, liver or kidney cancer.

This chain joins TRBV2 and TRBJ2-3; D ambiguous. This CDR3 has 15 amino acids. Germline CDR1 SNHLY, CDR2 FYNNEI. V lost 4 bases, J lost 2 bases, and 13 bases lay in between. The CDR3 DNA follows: TGTGCCAGCAGTGTTCGGCGGCCTCCCACAGATACGCAGTATTTT. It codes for CASSVRRPPTDTQYF.

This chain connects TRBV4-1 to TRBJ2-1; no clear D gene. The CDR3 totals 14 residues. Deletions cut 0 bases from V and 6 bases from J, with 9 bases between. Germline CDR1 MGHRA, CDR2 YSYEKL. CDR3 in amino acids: CASSQESLGNEQFF. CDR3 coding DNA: TGCGCCAGCAGCCAAGAGAGCCTTGGCAATGAGCAGTTCTTC.

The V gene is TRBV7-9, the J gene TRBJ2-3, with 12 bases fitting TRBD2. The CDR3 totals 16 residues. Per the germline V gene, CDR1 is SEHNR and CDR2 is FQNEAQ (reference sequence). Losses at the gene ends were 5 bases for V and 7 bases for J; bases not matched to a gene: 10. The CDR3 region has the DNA TGTGCCAGCAGCCTTGGGGCTAGCGGGGGGGCCTATACGCAGTATTTT. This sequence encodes CASSLGASGGAYTQYF.

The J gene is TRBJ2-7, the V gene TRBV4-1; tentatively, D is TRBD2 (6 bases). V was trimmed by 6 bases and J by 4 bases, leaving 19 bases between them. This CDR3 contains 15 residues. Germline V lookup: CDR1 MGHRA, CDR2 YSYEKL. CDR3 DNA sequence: TGCGCCAGCAGTCCAGGCACACTTAGCGGATACGAGCAGTACTTC. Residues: CASSPGTLSGYEQYF.